The rows below give T cell receptor beta chains drawn from one sample of a study of CD8+ T cells in alopecia areata. Generated by immunoSEQ multiplex PCR, the TCRdb table keeps only in-frame clones and is missing some. Here the sample spans more than 200,000 clones, less than 50% being singletons. The source was CD4+ T cells sorted from blood, collected around week 37, from a patient treated with tofacitinib. Every receptor here comes from a human donor with alopecia areata. Each CDR3 is given with its conserved first and last residue. D genes are given only for firm matches. Size is omitted from some rows. Given values are once, few, many or a class for expanded clones.

D,size,V,J,DNA,CDR3
-,-,TRBV4-3,TRBJ1-2,TGCGCCAGCAGCCAAGATGCCGCGGTTCCCCTCTATGGCTACACCTTC,CASSQDAAVPLYGYTF
-,-,TRBV4-3,TRBJ2-3,TGCGCCAGCAGCCAAACCATCAACGGGGATACGCAGTATTTT,CASSQTINGDTQYF
TRBD2,few,TRBV7-9,TRBJ2-2,TGTGCCAGCAGCGACAGACTAGCGGGCATGAACACCGGGGAGCTGTTTTTT,CASSDRLAGMNTGELFF
TRBD2,-,TRBV29-1,TRBJ2-3,TGCAGCGTCGAAACACTAGCGGGATACACAGATACGCAGTATTTT,CSVETLAGYTDTQYF
-,-,TRBV5-6,TRBJ1-5,TGTGCCAGCAGCTTGCATGGGGCTAGTAGCAATCAGCCCCAGCATTTT,CASSLHGASSNQPQHF
-,-,TRBV9,TRBJ2-1,TGTGCCAGCAGCACCGACGGGAGCTCCTACAATGAGCAGTTCTTC,CASSTDGSSYNEQFF
TRBD2,-,TRBV7-2,TRBJ2-3,TGTGCCAGCAGCCCCCGGGGGGGGAACACAGATACGCAGTATTTT,CASSPRGGNTDTQYF
-,-,TRBV19,TRBJ2-7,TGTGCCAGTAGTATAGCCGGGACGTCGATCTACGAGCAGTACTTC,CASSIAGTSIYEQYF
-,once,TRBV30,TRBJ1-5,TGTGCCTGGAGTGCCGGCAACAATCAGCCCCAGCATTTT,CAWSAGNNQPQHF
-,few,TRBV5-1,TRBJ2-3,TGCGCCAGCAGCGGCGATCCTAGCACAGATACGCAGTATTTT,CASSGDPSTDTQYF
-,-,TRBV30,TRBJ1-2,TGTGCCACCGACAGGCTTTGGGAAGGCTACACCTTC,CATDRLWEGYTF
TRBD1,-,TRBV27,TRBJ1-2,TGTGCCAGCAGTTTAAGGTCGGGGACAGGGGGCAGCTATGGCTACACCTTC,CASSLRSGTGGSYGYTF
TRBD2,-,TRBV7-2,TRBJ2-5,TGTGCCAGCAGCTTCTTTGTGCTAGCGGGAGAGCAAGAGACCCAGTACTTC,CASSFFVLAGEQETQYF
-,-,TRBV7-6,TRBJ2-2,TGTGCCAGCAGCACAGCCGGGGAGCTGTTTTTT,CASSTAGELFF
-,-,TRBV29-1,TRBJ2-1,TGCAGCGTTCAGAGGGGGGCCGGGAATGAGCAGTTCTTC,CSVQRGAGNEQFF
-,-,TRBV5-4,TRBJ2-5,TGTGCCAGCAGCTTGCAGGGGAGGCAAGAGACCCAGTACTTC,CASSLQGRQETQYF
-,few,TRBV4-3,TRBJ2-2,TGCGCCAGCAGCCAAGGGGGCCGGCTCGCCGGGGAGCTGTTTTTT,CASSQGGRLAGELFF
TRBD2,-,TRBV7-9,TRBJ2-3,TGTGCCAGCAGCTTATTTGTGGGACTAGCGAACCCCAGAAATACGCAGTATTTT,CASSLFVGLANPRNTQYF
-,few,TRBV7-2,TRBJ2-7,TGTGCCAGCAGCTTATATAGCGGTACCTACGAGCAGTACTTC,CASSLYSGTYEQYF
TRBD2,-,TRBV6-1,TRBJ2-5,TGTGCCAGCAGTGGACTAGCGGGAGGGCCGCTGAAGACCCAGTACTTC,CASSGLAGGPLKTQYF
-,-,TRBV2,TRBJ2-5,TGTGCCAGCAGCCAGATAGAAGAGACCCAGTACTTC,CASSQIEETQYF